These 21 T cell receptor beta chains came from one sample sequenced in a study of graft-versus-host responses after intestinal transplantation. Here immunoSEQ multiplex PCR was the method, and the copy in TCRdb shows in-frame clones only, minus some. The sample contains fewer than 95,000 clones, over 80% of which appear only once. These receptors have no identified antigens. Here the sequenced sample was unstimulated CD8+ T cells sorted from spleen or lymph node cells, taken before intestinal transplant. Source of these receptors: a human donor who received an intestinal transplant.

The chain recombines TRBV14 with TRBJ2-4; no definite D call. Trimming removed 2 bases at V and 0 bases at J, with 14 bases between. Germline values: CDR1 SGHDN, CDR2 FVKESK. The CDR3 sequence is 17 residues long. CDR3 DNA: TGTGCCAGCAGCCAATCAGGCGTTGGTCTAGCCAAAAACATTCAGTACTTC. Its protein is CASSQSGVGLAKNIQYF.

V usage is TRBV28 and J usage is TRBJ1-2; D perhaps matches TRBD1 (6 bases). The CDR3 covers 16 residues. Germline V gene sequence: CDR1 MDHEN, CDR2 SYDVKM. Trimming left V 5 bases short and J 1 base short, with 17 bases between. CDR3 amino acids: CASSQQGLSYNYGYTF. In nucleotides, the CDR3 is TGTGCCAGCAGTCAACAGGGACTATCCTATAACTATGGCTACACCTTC.

The J gene is TRBJ2-7, the V gene TRBV27; perhaps TRBD1 as D (6 bases). The germline V gene encodes CDR1 MNHEY and CDR2 SMNVEV (reference sequence). V shed 3 bases and J shed 2 bases, with 8 bases lying between them. The CDR3 has 13 residues. CDR3 in amino acids: CASSFSGAYEQYF. CDR3 nucleotides: TGTGCCAGCAGTTTTTCAGGGGCCTACGAGCAGTACTTC.

The chain combines TRBV11-2 with TRBJ2-1; D not certain. Germline CDR1 is SGHAT and CDR2 is FQNNGV. Trimming shortened V by 1 base and J by 1 base, and 11 bases separated the two germline ends. This CDR3 has 16 amino acids. The CDR3 nucleotides read TGTGCCAGCAGCTTAGGATTCGCCACATCCTACAATGAGCAGTTCTTC. It is translated as CASSLGFATSYNEQFF. Full variable domain (missing parts from reference TRBV11-2 and TRBJ2-1): EAGVAQSPRYKIIEKRQSVAFWCNPISGHATLYWYQQILGQGPKLLIQFQNNGVVDDSQLPKDRFSAERLKGVDSTLKIQPAKLEDSAVYLCASSLGFATSYNEQFFGPGTRLTVL.

The V gene is TRBV7-9, the J gene TRBJ2-1; the D gene is possibly TRBD2 (6 bases). Germline V lookup: CDR1 SEHNR, CDR2 FQNEAQ (reference sequence). Trimming took off 3 bases at V and 0 bases at J, with 12 bases between the two ends. The CDR3 consists of 16 residues. The CDR3 nucleotides are TGTGCCAGCAGCTTTAGCGTCGGGAGCTCCTACAATGAGCAGTTCTTC. It translates to CASSFSVGSSYNEQFF.

This chain connects TRBV30 to TRBJ1-4; 7 bases match TRBD1. The CDR3 totals 16 residues. The V gene's germline CDR1 is GTSNPN and CDR2 SVGIG (reference sequence). V was clipped by 1 base and J by 8 bases; unmatched bases: 13. CDR3 nucleotide sequence: TGTGCCTGGAGTGCCCGGGAACAGGGGCGGCAGGAAAAACTGTTTTTT. Its translation: CAWSAREQGRQEKLFF.

The V gene is TRBV14, the J gene TRBJ2-3, with no clear D. The germline gives CDR1 SGHDN, CDR2 FVKESK. V lost 4 bases and J 2 bases, leaving 10 bases between the germline ends. CDR3 length equals 14 residues. CDR3 amino acids: CASSPLLHTDTQYF. CDR3 in DNA: TGTGCCAGCAGCCCCCTGTTACACACAGATACGCAGTATTTT.

The V call is TRBV4-1, the J call TRBJ2-7, with no clear D. The germline V and J ends were trimmed by 0 bases and 2 bases, with 11 bases remaining between them. Germline V CDR1 and CDR2: MGHRA, YSYEKL. The CDR3 is 15 residues long. The CDR3 region is CASSQEAKLTYEQYF. The CDR3 region has the DNA TGCGCCAGCAGCCAAGAGGCCAAGTTAACCTACGAGCAGTACTTC.

The chain combines TRBV19 with TRBJ2-7; 9 positions match TRBD1. Germline V gives CDR1 LNHDA, CDR2 SQIVND (reference sequence). The CDR3 has 15 residues. J lost 0 bases, V lost 1 base, and 1 base had no gene match. Written as DNA, the CDR3 is TGTGCCAGTAGTATAGGGACAGGGGTCTCCTACGAGCAGTACTTC. It codes for CASSIGTGVSYEQYF.

The chain recombines TRBV27 with TRBJ1-6; 8 bases agree with TRBD1. This CDR3 comprises 16 residues. The V gene end was trimmed by 2 bases and the J gene end by 6 bases; junction bases not matched to a gene: 6. The germline V gene encodes CDR1 MNHEY and CDR2 SMNVEV (reference sequence). CDR3 sequence: CASSLTAGGGNSPLHF. The CDR3 bases are TGTGCCAGCAGTTTAACGGCAGGGGGCGGTAATTCACCCCTCCACTTT.

CDR3 residues: CASSNGGVNQPQHF. In DNA, the CDR3 is TGTGCCAGTAGTAATGGGGGCGTCAATCAGCCCCAGCATTTT. The chain recombines TRBV19 with TRBJ1-5; weak D call: TRBD1 (6 bases). The CDR3 contains 14 residues. Germline-derived CDR1 and CDR2 are LNHDA and SQIVND (reference sequence). The V end lost 4 bases, the J end lost 3 bases, and 10 bases lay between the germline ends.

This clone appeared a single time. The chain employs TRBV6-1 and TRBJ2-1, with 7 bases matching TRBD2. Germline V gives CDR1 MNHNS, CDR2 SASEGT. This CDR3 spans 16 amino acids. V dropped 2 bases and J dropped 2; count of bases not matched to a gene: 6. CDR3 sequence (DNA): TGTGCCAGCAGTGAAATGTGGAGCGGGACCTACAATGAGCAGTTCTTC. Its translation: CASSEMWSGTYNEQFF.

This sequence joins TRBV25-1 and TRBJ2-7; D not resolved. The CDR3 contains 14 residues. V shed 2 bases and J shed 2 bases, with 10 bases lying between them. The germline V gene has CDR1 MGHDK and CDR2 SYGVNS. The CDR3 region is CASSEVGQAYEQYF. The CDR3 DNA reads TGTGCCAGCAGTGAAGTTGGCCAGGCCTACGAGCAGTACTTC.

This clone is a singleton in its sample. V usage is TRBV10-2 and J usage is TRBJ2-1, with 10 bases matching TRBD2. The CDR3 totals 15 residues. V trimming: 2 bases; J trimming: 7 bases; junction bases outside the gene matches: 5. CDR1 WSHSY and CDR2 SAAADI come from the germline V gene. CDR3 DNA: TGCGCCAGCAGTGAGGGTCTAGCGGGAGTAAATGAGCAGTTCTTC. It translates to CASSEGLAGVNEQFF.

J is TRBJ1-2 and V is TRBV11-2, with 9 bases matching TRBD1. Germline-derived CDR1 and CDR2 are SGHAT and FQNNGV. Losses at the gene ends were 5 bases for V and 3 bases for J; bases not matched to a gene: 7. The length of the CDR3 is 15 residues. The CDR3, as DNA: TGTGCCAGCAGCATAACAGGGGGCCTCCACTATGGCTACACCTTC. The encoded protein is CASSITGGLHYGYTF.

The genes are TRBV6-1 and TRBJ2-7, with 8 bases identical to TRBD1. Germline V gives CDR1 MNHNS, CDR2 SASEGT. With 7 bases clipped from V and 3 bases from J, the junction kept 11 bases outside the gene matches. The CDR3 has 15 residues. The CDR3 loop reads CASNPLGTGFYEQYF. DNA of the CDR3: TGTGCCAGCAACCCCCTCGGGACAGGTTTCTACGAGCAGTACTTC.

The chain carries TRBV5-6 and TRBJ2-7; maybe TRBD1 (6 bases). The length of the CDR3 is 11 residues. In germline, CDR1 is SGHDT, CDR2 YYEEEE. The V end lost 2 bases, the J end lost 7 bases, and 7 bases lay between the germline ends. This CDR3 is CASSFTGEQYF. The CDR3 nucleotides are TGTGCCAGCAGCTTTACAGGGGAGCAGTACTTC.

V is TRBV5-8 and J is TRBJ1-1, with 12 positions matching TRBD1. Trimming at V came to 3 bases and at J to 4 bases, leaving 7 bases not matched to a gene. Germline V gene data show CDR1 as SGHTS and CDR2 as YDEGEE. This CDR3 comprises 16 residues. The CDR3 sequence is CASSWGQGARGTEAFF. The CDR3 nucleotides are TGTGCCAGCAGCTGGGGACAGGGGGCGCGTGGCACTGAAGCTTTCTTT.

The chain couples TRBV27 to TRBJ1-1; 9 nucleotides agree with TRBD1. Germline V gene sequence: CDR1 MNHEY, CDR2 SMNVEV (reference sequence). The CDR3 covers 14 residues. V dropped 6 bases and J dropped 4; count of bases not matched to a gene: 6. The CDR3 region is CASSTGGAFTEAFF. The CDR3 nucleotides read TGTGCCAGCAGCACAGGGGGCGCATTCACTGAAGCTTTCTTT.

V and J are TRBV5-6 and TRBJ1-5; D unclear. The V and J ends lost 4 bases and 4 bases respectively, with 15 bases between them. The length of the CDR3 is 15 residues. Per germline, CDR1 SGHDT and CDR2 YYEEEE. The CDR3 loop reads CASSAGVFGNQPQHF. In DNA, the CDR3 is TGTGCCAGCAGCGCCGGGGTGTTCGGAAATCAGCCCCAGCATTTT.

J is TRBJ1-2 and V is TRBV7-9; perhaps TRBD1 as D (5 bases). V lost 5 bases to trimming and J lost 3 bases, with 13 bases between them. The CDR3 is 14 residues long. Germline V gene sequence: CDR1 SEHNR, CDR2 FQNEAQ (reference sequence). The CDR3 region has the DNA TGTGCCAGCAGCCCCCAGGGATGGGACTATGGCTACACCTTC. This sequence encodes CASSPQGWDYGYTF.